This T cell receptor beta chain stems from a study of blood T cell repertoires in COVID-19. Background on the study: There were acute and convalescent COVID-19 samples, and they came from the United States, Italy and Spain. Sources were T cells, B-cell-depleted T cells, or PBMCs; the material itself was cDNA or gDNA.

Deletions cut 1 base from V and 4 bases from J, with 13 bases between. The CDR3 is 16 residues long. The germline gives CDR1 LNHNV, CDR2 YYDKDF (reference sequence). TCRdb's copy holds only in-frame clones and misses some; the assay was immunoSEQ multiplex PCR. Of under 350,000 clones listed, roughly 90% are singletons. The study drew participants aged about 18 to 95 years from 20 to 30 US areas. Participants reported their clinical history, and cohort assignment relied on those reports. This clone was seen only once. The sample taken for sequencing was PBMCs or T cells enriched from blood (not recorded which). The TCR originated in a woman in her sixties or seventies who had recovered from COVID-19. The chain links TRBV15 to TRBJ2-2, with D hard to call. The CDR3 sequence: CATSRVGQVGTGELFF. The CDR3 nucleotides are TGTGCCACCAGCAGAGTAGGCCAGGTGGGCACCGGGGAGCTGTTTTTT.